This T cell receptor beta chain came from a study of regulatory T cells in long-lasting Graves disease. Study-wide points: Exclusively peripheral blood, rather than thyroid tissue, was studied. TRBV28, TRBJ1-2 and TRBJ2-5 were favored in persistent disease. Few sampled subjects may have lowered accuracy.

Many counts were recorded for this clonotype. Its antigen is not identified. CDR3 length equals 14 residues. Trimming stripped 2 bases from V and 3 bases from J, with 7 bases between. Specified time point: persistent/refractory GD, antithyroid drugs over 5 years with positive TRAb. Extracted PBMC RNA gave rise to the TCR library. Patients all came to the study from an endocrinology department in Xi'an, China. CDR3 regions were amplified by Arm-PCR using iRepertoire HTBI primers to build TCR beta libraries. TCRdb re-derived calls from the multiplex PCR reads in MiXCR, one entry per CDR3 protein. The repertoire has a few hundred thousand distinct CDR3 sequences, roughly 24% of them found once; the top ten carry less than 30%.

The sequencing here drew on peripheral blood mononuclear cells (PBMCs), taken when the disease was refractory, from a patient treated with antithyroid drugs. The gene calls are TRBV12-3 or TRBV12-4 and TRBJ2-2; D not resolved. The sequence was collected from a woman between 40 and 50 years old with Graves disease. The CDR3 region is CASSLIRDTGELFF. CDR3 DNA: TGTGCCAGCAGTTTAATCCGGGACACCGGGGAGCTGTTTTTT.